This T cell receptor beta chain was observed in a study of a mutant IDH1 vaccine in newly diagnosed glioma. Study-level background: First vaccine doses came 4-6 weeks after radiotherapy alone, or with temozolomide cycles. The treated group averaged 40.4 years old and was about 60% male, about 38% female. It was radiotherapy, temozolomide, or both that patients received previously, with most receiving both.

Assay: immunoSEQ multiplex PCR; the TCRdb copy retains only in-frame clones and omits some. The sample has fewer than 40,000 clones; approximately 78% are singletons. Germline CDR1 and CDR2: SNHLY and FYNNEI. The CDR3 loop spans 15 amino acids. The V and J ends lost 3 bases and 0 bases respectively, with 9 bases between them. Time point in this sample: week 5, during vaccination. One vaccine dose held 300 ug of mutant IDH1 20-mer peptide and came with topical imiquimod. Study results and limitations: With respect to changes in top peripheral T cell clonotypes, pseudoprogression seemed unrelated.

Details on this clone: Its antigen remains unknown.

The input for sequencing was PBMCs, taken from a glioma patient whose treatment included an IDH1 peptide vaccine. The chain employs TRBV2 and TRBJ1-5, with D hard to call. This receptor was identified in a middle-aged man with glioma. CDR3 sequence: CASSESRNSNQPQHF. CDR3 DNA: TGTGCCAGCAGTGAGTCCCGAAATAGCAATCAGCCCCAGCATTTT.